What follows describes a single TCR beta chain. Its recognized antigen is unknown. The record has no base qualities; no much larger clone is one base away. The data were obtained in a study of blood T cell repertoires in COVID-19 (dated by TCRdb to about 2020). Concerning the study at large: Samples from collaborators originated in the United States, Italy and Spain and spanned both the acute and convalescent phases of COVID-19. Subjects who had been exposed to COVID-19, were actively infected with it, or had recovered from it provided the deeply sampled blood TCRbeta repertoires that made up the dataset. Where HLA class I and class II types were available, the types were taken from metadata supplied by the sample provider, not from assay-based typing. The samples were drawn from two sources: the first 160 participants of the ongoing ImmuneRACE study, and 1,000 to 1,500 subjects contributed by 6 global collaborators. The repertoires were made available in a free public database intended to serve as a resource for research on the immune response to SARS-CoV-2. Nearly every sample came with metadata listing a de-identified subject ID, COVID-19 status, age in years and sex. The material from the prospective study consisted of cDNA or gDNA derived from T cells, B-cell-depleted T cells, or PBMCs.

The immunoSEQ Assay, a bias-controlled multiplex PCR, was used to amplify TCRbeta CDR3 regions from genomic DNA. The source study handled its data this way. Nucleated cell counts per sample were estimated from amplification of reference gene primers within the assay. To quantify the absolute abundance of each unique TCRbeta CDR3 rearrangement, sequence reads were collapsed and filtered. For each sample, productive Simpson clonality was calculated by taking the square root of Simpson's diversity index across productive rearrangements. TCRdb stores this immuneACCESS table with in-frame sequences only. Part of the clones is absent; in the studies checked, under half of the shortfall reflects unresolved V genes, and no reason is known for the rest. The V and J calls and clone size were taken over from that table, and D and trimming were inferred from the DNA. This sample has 45,000 to 60,000 clones in its table, and 82% of those were observed once. Of the sample, roughly 14% falls within the top ten clones.

The investigation overall reported the following: The quantity of clinical and demographic metadata differed by source and by participant and was supplied without curation.

The collaborating institutions used their own protocols to collect whole blood in K2EDTA tubes. For TCRbeta analysis, collaborator samples were shipped as frozen whole blood, as isolated PBMCs, or as DNA extracted from either sample type. Sequenced sample: peripheral blood. The sequence was obtained from a human donor with acute or convalescent COVID-19. The donor label of this sample is uncertain.

CDR3 reads: CASSLGAGTSGTDTQYF. The sequenced DNA is TGTGCCAGCAGCTTAGGGGCCGGGACTAGCGGAACAGATACGCAGTATTTT. This chain is built from TRBV11-3 and TRBJ2-3; TRBD2 agrees with 11 junctional bases. The germline V gene sets CDR1 to SGHNT and CDR2 to YENEEA. Counted from cysteine to phenylalanine, this CDR3 has 17 amino acids. CDR3 DNA is the only sequence kept; it has 51 bases, read in frame from the first base. The V end gives up 1 base and the J end 3 bases, leaving 6 bases in the junction not matched to a gene. When the CDR3 is completed using the reference TRBV11-3 and TRBJ2-3 genes on either side, the full variable domain is EAGVVQSPRYKIIEKKQPVAFWCNPISGHNTLYWYLQNLGQGPELLIRYENEEAVDDSQLPKDRFSAERLKGVDSTLKIQPAELGDSAVYLCASSLGAGTSGTDTQYFGPGTRLTVL.